This T cell receptor beta chain was retrieved from a study of blood T cell repertoires in COVID-19. Study context: Acute and convalescent COVID-19 samples came from the United States, Italy and Spain.

The CDR3 is made up of 15 amino acids. V was pared by 2 bases and J by 0 bases, with 7 bases between. In germline, CDR1 is KGHSH, CDR2 LQKENI. Repertoires were generated with immunoSEQ multiplex PCR, while TCRdb's copy carries only in-frame clones and drops some. There are about 300,000 clones in the sample; 70% to 90% occur only once, and approximately 5.3% lies in the top ten. Two negative PCRs, clearance, or symptom resolution had been documented for recovered Cohort 3 donors. Sequencing was performed on PBMCs or T cells enriched from blood (not recorded which). The origin of this receptor is a woman aged 25 to 45 who had recovered from COVID-19. This rearrangement joins TRBV18 to TRBJ2-2; D is ambiguous. CDR3 DNA sequence: TGTGCCAGCTCACCAGTAGCTACGAACACCGGGGAGCTGTTTTTT. Amino acids: CASSPVATNTGELFF.